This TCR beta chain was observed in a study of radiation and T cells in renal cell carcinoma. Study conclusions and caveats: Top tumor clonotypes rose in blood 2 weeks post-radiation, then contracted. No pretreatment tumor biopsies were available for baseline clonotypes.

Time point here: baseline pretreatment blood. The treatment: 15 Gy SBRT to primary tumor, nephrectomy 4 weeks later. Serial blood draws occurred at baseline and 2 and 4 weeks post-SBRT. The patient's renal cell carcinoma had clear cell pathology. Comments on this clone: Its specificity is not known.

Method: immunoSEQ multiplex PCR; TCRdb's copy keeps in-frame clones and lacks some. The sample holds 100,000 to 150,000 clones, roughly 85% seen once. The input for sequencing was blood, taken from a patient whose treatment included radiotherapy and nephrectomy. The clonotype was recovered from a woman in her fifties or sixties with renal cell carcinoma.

The CDR3 protein is CASSESRGGYENTQYF. As DNA, the CDR3 is TGCGCCAGCAGTGAGTCGAGAGGGGGCTATGAAAATACGCAGTATTTT. The rearrangement joins TRBV10-1 to TRBJ2-3; 7 bases match TRBD1. J lost 7 bases, V lost 0 bases, and 10 bases had no gene match. This CDR3 spans 16 amino acids. Germline V gives CDR1 WNHNN, CDR2 SYGVQD (reference sequence).